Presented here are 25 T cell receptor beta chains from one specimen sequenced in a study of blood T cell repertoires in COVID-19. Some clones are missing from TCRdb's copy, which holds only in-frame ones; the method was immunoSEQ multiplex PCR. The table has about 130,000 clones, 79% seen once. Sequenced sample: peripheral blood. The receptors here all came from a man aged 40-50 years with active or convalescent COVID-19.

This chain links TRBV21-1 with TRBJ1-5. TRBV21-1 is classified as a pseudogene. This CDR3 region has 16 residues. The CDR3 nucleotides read TGTGCCAGCAGCAAAGGGTCGGGGGACAGCAATCAGCCCCAGCATTTT. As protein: CASSKGSGDSNQPQHF.

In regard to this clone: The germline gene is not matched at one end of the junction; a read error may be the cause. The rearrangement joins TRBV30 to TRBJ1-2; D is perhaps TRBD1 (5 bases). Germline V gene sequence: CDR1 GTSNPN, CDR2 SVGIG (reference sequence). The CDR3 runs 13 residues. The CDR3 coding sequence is TGTGCCCGGAGCTCTGACAGTAACTATGGCTACACCTTC. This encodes CARSSDSNYGYTF.

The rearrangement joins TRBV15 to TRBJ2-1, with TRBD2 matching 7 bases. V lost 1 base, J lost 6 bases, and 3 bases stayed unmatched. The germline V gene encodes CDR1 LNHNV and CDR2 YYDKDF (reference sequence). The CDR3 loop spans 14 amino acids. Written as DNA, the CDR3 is TGTGCCACCAGCAGAGCGGGAGGAGGCAATGAGCAGTTCTTC. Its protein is CATSRAGGGNEQFF.

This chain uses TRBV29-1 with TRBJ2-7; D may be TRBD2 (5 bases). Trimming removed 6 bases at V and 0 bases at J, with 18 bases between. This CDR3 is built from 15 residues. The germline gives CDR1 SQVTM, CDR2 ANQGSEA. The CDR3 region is CSVAISRGSSYEQYF. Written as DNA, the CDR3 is TGCAGCGTCGCTATTTCCCGGGGTTCCTCCTACGAGCAGTACTTC.

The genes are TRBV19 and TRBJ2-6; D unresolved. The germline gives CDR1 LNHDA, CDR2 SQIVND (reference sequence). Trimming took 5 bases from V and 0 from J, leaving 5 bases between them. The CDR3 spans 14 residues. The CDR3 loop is CASSYVSGANVLTF. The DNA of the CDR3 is TGTGCCAGTAGTTATGTCTCTGGGGCCAACGTCCTGACTTTC.

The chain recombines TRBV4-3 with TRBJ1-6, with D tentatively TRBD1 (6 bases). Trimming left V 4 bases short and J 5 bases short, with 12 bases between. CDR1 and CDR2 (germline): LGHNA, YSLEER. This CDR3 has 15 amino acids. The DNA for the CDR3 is TGCGCCAGCAGCCTCCAACAGGGAGATAATTCACCCCTCCACTTT. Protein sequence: CASSLQQGDNSPLHF.

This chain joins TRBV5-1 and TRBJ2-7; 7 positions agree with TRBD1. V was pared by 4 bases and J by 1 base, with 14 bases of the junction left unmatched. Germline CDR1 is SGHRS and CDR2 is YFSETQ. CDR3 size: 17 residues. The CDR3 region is CASSPRPPGQRSYEQYF. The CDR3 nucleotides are TGCGCCAGCAGCCCACGCCCTCCGGGACAGCGTTCCTACGAGCAGTACTTC.

Written as DNA, the CDR3 is TGTGCCAGTATAGGGGCTGGGGAGACCCAGTACTTC. Encoded protein: CASIGAGETQYF. The V gene is TRBV19, the J gene TRBJ2-5; D might be TRBD1 (5 bases). Germline V CDR1 and CDR2: LNHDA, SQIVND (reference sequence). The CDR3 is made up of 12 amino acids. The ends were cut back, 7 bases at V and 5 bases at J, with 11 bases in the middle.

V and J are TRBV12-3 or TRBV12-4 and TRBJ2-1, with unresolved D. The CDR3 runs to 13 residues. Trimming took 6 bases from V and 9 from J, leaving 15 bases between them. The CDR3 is CASSPTSGSEQFF. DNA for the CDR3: TGTGCCAGCAGCCCGACCTCAGGCAGTGAGCAGTTCTTC.

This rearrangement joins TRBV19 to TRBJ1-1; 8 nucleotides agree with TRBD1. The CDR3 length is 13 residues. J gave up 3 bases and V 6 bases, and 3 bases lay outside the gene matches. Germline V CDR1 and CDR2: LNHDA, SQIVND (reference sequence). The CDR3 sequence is CASRLQGDTEAFF. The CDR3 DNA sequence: TGTGCCAGTAGGTTACAGGGGGACACTGAAGCTTTCTTT. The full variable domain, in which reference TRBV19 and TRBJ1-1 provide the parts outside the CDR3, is DGGITQSPKYLFRKEGQNVTLSCEQNLNHDAMYWYRQDPGQGLRLIYYSQIVNDFQKGDIAEGYSVSREKKESFPLTVTSAQKNPTAFYLCASRLQGDTEAFFGQGTRLTVV.

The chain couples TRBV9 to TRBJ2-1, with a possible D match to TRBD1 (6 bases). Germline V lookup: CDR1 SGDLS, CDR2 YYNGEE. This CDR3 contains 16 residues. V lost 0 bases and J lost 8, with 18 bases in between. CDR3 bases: TGTGCCAGCAGCGTAGAGGCGGCGGCGCCAGGGGATGAGCAGTTCTTC. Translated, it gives CASSVEAAAPGDEQFF.

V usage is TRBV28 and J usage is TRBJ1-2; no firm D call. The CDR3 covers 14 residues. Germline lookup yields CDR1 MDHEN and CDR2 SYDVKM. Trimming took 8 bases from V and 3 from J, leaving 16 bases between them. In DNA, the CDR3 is TGTGCCAGCGGGCCTCTATGGGGAGACTATGGCTACACCTTC. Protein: CASGPLWGDYGYTF.

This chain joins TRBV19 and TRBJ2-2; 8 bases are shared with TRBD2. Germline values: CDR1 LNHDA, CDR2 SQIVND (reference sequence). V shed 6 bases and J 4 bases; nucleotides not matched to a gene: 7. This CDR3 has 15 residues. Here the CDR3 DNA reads TGTGCCAGTAGGACGGACCTAGCGGGCACCGGGGAGCTGTTTTTT. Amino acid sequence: CASRTDLAGTGELFF.

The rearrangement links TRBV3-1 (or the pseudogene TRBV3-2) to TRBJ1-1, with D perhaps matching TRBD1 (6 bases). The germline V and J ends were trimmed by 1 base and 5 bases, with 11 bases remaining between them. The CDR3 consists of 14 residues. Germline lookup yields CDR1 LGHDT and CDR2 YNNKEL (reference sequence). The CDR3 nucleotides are TGTGCCAGCAGCCAAGTTGAGGGGGGGACTGAAGCTTTCTTT. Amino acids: CASSQVEGGTEAFF.

DNA of the CDR3: TGCGCCAGCAGCCAAGATGACAGCTACTATGGCTACACCTTC. Protein: CASSQDDSYYGYTF. The chain uses TRBV4-1 and TRBJ1-2; a weak D match, TRBD1 (5 bases). Germline CDR1 and CDR2: MGHRA and YSYEKL. Trimming left V 0 bases short and J 3 bases short, with 8 bases between. The length of the CDR3 is 14 residues.

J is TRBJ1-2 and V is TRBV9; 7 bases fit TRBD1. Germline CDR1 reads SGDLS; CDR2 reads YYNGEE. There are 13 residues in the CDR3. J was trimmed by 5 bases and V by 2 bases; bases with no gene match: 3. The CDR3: CASSVGQAYGYTF. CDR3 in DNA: TGTGCCAGCAGCGTCGGACAGGCTTATGGCTACACCTTC. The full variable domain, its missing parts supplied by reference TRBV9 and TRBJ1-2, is DSGVTQTPKHLITATGQRVTLRCSPRSGDLSVYWYQQSLDQGLQFLIQYYNGEERAKGNILERFSAQQFPDLHSELNLSSLELGDSALYFCASSVGQAYGYTFGSGTRLTVV.

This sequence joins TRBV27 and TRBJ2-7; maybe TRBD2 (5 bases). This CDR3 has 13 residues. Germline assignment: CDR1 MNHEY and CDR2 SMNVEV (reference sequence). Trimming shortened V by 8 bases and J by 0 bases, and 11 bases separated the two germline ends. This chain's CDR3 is CASRRTSSYEQYF. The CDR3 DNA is TGTGCCAGCCGGAGGACCTCCTCCTACGAGCAGTACTTC.

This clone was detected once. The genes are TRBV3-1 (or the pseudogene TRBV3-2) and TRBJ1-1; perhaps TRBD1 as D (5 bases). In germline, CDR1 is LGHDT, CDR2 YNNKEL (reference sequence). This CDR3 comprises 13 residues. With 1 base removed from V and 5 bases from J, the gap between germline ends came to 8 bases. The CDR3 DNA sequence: TGTGCCAGCAGCCAAGTTGGGGGGACTGAAGCTTTCTTT. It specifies CASSQVGGTEAFF.

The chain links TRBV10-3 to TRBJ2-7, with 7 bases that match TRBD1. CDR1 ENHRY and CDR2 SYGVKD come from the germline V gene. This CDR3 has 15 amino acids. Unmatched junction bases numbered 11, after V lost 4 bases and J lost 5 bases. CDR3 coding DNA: TGTGCCATCAGTGGACCGGGACAGCCCTCGGACGAGCAGTACTTC. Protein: CAISGPGQPSDEQYF.

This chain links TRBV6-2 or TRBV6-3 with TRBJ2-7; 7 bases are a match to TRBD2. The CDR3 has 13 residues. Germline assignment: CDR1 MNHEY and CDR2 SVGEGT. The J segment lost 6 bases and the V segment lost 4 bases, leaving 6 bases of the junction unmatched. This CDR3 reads CASSLGLRGEQYF. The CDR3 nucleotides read TGTGCCAGCAGTTTGGGACTACGAGGCGAGCAGTACTTC.

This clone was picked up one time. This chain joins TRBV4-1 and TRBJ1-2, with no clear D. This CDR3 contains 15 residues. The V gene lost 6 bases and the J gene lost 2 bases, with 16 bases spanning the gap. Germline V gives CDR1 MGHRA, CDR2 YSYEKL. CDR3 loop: CASSQEGISNYGYTF. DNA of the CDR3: TGCGCCAGCAGTCAGGAAGGCATTTCAAACTATGGCTACACCTTC.

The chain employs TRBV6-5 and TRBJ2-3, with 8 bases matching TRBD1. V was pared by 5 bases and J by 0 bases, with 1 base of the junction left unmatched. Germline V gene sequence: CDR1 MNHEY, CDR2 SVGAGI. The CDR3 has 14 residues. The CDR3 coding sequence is TGTGCCAGCAGTCGGACAGGGAGCACAGATACGCAGTATTTT. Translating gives CASSRTGSTDTQYF.

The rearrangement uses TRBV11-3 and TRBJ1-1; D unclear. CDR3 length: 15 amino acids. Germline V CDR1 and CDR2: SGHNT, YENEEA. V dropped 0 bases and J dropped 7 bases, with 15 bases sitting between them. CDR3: CASSLDLRPGVEAFF. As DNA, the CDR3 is TGTGCCAGCAGCTTAGATCTGCGGCCCGGTGTTGAAGCTTTCTTT.

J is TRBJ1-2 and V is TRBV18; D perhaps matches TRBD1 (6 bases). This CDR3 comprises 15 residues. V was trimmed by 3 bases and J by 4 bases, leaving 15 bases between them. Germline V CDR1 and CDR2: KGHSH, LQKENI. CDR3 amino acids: CASSPLGGLGYGYTF. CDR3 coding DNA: TGTGCCAGCTCACCCCTAGGGGGACTAGGCTATGGCTACACCTTC.

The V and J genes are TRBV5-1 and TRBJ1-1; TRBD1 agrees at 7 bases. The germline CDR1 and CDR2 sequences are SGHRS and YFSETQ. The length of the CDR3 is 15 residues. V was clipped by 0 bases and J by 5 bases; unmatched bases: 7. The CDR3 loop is CASSLEGGAWTEAFF. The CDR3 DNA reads TGCGCCAGCAGCTTGGAAGGGGGCGCGTGGACTGAAGCTTTCTTT.